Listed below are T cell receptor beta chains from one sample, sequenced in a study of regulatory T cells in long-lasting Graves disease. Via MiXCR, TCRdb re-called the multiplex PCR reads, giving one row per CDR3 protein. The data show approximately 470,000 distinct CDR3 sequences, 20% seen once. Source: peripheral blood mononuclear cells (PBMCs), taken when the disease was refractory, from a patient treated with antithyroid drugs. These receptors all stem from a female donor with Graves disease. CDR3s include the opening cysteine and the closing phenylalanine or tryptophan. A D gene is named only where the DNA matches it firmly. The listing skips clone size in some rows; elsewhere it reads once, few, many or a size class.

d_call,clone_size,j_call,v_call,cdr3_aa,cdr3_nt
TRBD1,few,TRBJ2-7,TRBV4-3,CASSQGTGRYEQYF,TGCGCCAGCAGCCAAGGGACAGGGAGGTACGAGCAGTACTTC
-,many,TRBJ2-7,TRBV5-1,CASATTDLSEQYF,TGCGCCAGCGCTACAACGGACCTCTCCGAGCAGTACTTC
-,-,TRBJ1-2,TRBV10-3,CASKSSGGSRGYTF,TGTGCCTCAAAATCCTCCGGGGGATCTCGGGGCTACACCTTC
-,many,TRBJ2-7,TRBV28,CASSGGVDYEQYF,TGTGCCAGCAGTGGAGGAGTTGACTACGAGCAGTACTTC
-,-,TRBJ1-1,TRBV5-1,CASSSTPNTEALF,TGCGCCAGCAGCTCGACACCGAACACTGAAGCTCTCTTT
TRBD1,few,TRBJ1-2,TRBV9,CASSVTPGQGDYGYTF,TGTGCCAGCAGCGTCACCCCGGGACAGGGGGACTATGGCTACACCTTC
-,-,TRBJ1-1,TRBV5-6,CASSLRGRYTEAFF,TGTGCCAGCAGCTTGCGGGGACGTTACACTGAAGCTTTCTTT
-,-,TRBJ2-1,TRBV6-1,CASSEAENEQFF,TGTGCCAGCAGTGAAGCAGAAAATGAGCAGTTCTTC
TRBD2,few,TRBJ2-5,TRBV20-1,CSASSPPASGRSETQYF,TGCAGTGCTTCCTCTCCCCCAGCTAGCGGGAGATCAGAGACCCAGTACTTC
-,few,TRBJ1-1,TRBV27,CASSFYPTNTEAFF,TGTGCCAGCAGTTTTTATCCGACGAACACTGAAGCTTTCTTT
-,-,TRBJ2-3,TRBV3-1,CASSERQISDTQYF,TGTGCCAGCAGTGAGCGGCAGATCTCAGATACGCAGTATTTT
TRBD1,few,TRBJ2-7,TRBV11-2,CASSFRQGSDEQYF,TGTGCCAGCAGCTTTCGACAGGGGTCGGACGAGCAGTACTTC
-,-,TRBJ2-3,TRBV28,CASRTGRLEKQYF,TGTGCCAGCAGAACTGGAAGGTTAGAGAAGCAGTATTTT
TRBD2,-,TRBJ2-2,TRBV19,CASSIDPLAGANTGELFF,TGTGCCAGTAGTATAGATCCTCTAGCGGGAGCGAACACCGGGGAGCTGTTTTTT
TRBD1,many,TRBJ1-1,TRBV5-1,CASSEQGGTEAFF,TGTGCCAGCAGTGAACAGGGGGGGACTGAAGCTTTCTTT
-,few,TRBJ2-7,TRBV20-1,CSARQTRGFYEQYF,TGCAGTGCTAGGCAGACGCGGGGTTTCTACGAGCAGTACTTC
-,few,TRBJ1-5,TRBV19,CASSIRMVDSQHF,TGTGCCAGTAGTATAAGAATGGTCGACAGCCAGCATTTT